Listed below are T cell receptor beta chains from one sample, sequenced in a study of blood T cell repertoires in COVID-19. The data were produced by immunoSEQ multiplex PCR, yet TCRdb's version contains in-frame clones alone and is incomplete. This table has roughly 78,000 clones, approximately 87% appearing once. Sequencing was done on a sample of peripheral blood. These receptors came from a woman of 80 years or more with acute or convalescent COVID-19. The CDR3 runs from the conserved cysteine through the conserved F or W. Each record gives: CDR3 DNA, CDR3 protein, V gene, clone size, J gene, D gene. The D gene is left open where the match is weak. Size values are once, few and many counts, or a class for expanded clones, and some rows have none.

TGTGCCAGCAGCCAAGAGCAGCGGGAGACGGAGACCCAGTACTTC CASSQEQRETETQYF TRBV4-2 . TRBJ2-5 TRBD2
TGTGCCAGCCTACTAGGGACAGGGCTAGTCGGCTACACCTTC CASLLGTGLVGYTF TRBV6-6 . TRBJ1-2 TRBD1
TGTGCCAGCTCACCCATACAGGGGGACAACTATAATTCACCCCTCCACTTT CASSPIQGDNYNSPLHF TRBV18 . TRBJ1-6 TRBD1
TGCAGTGCTAGTCAGGGAAACGAGCAGTACTTC CSASQGNEQYF TRBV20-1 . TRBJ2-7 .
TGTGCCAGCGGGACAGGCAATCAGCCCCAGCATTTT CASGTGNQPQHF TRBV28 . TRBJ1-5 TRBD1
TGTGCCAGCAGCTACCGGACAGGGCAGTACTTC CASSYRTGQYF TRBV5-8 . TRBJ2-7 TRBD1
TGTGCCAGAGTAACTACAGGGGCTAATTCACCCCTCCACTTT CARVTTGANSPLHF TRBV2 . TRBJ1-6 TRBD1
TGTGCCAGCTCACCACCGGGTCTAGCGGGGAGAGACGAGCAGTACTTC CASSPPGLAGRDEQYF TRBV18 . TRBJ2-7 TRBD2
TGCAGCGTTGAACCTGACAGGGGGCGACAAGAGACCCAGTACTTC CSVEPDRGRQETQYF TRBV29-1 . TRBJ2-5 TRBD1
TGTGCCAGCTCACCGGGGGCTGACTATGGCTACACCTTC CASSPGADYGYTF TRBV18 . TRBJ1-2 .
TGTGCCAGCAGCCAAGCTCGGACTAGCGGAGCCTACGAGCAGTACTTC CASSQARTSGAYEQYF TRBV4-2 few TRBJ2-7 TRBD2
TGTGCCAGTAGTATTACAGGGGCGAATAACTATGGCTACACCTTC CASSITGANNYGYTF TRBV19 . TRBJ1-2 TRBD1
TGCGCCAGCAGCCCCAGCGGGAGCCCCGATACGCAGTATTTT CASSPSGSPDTQYF TRBV5-1 . TRBJ2-3 TRBD2
TGTGCCAGCAGCCTGTGGACTAGCGGGGGGATGGGGAGAGATACGCAGTATTTT CASSLWTSGGMGRDTQYF TRBV9 . TRBJ2-3 TRBD2
TGCGCCAGCAGTCCAGGGGCTGGTACGCATTCACCCCTCCACTTT CASSPGAGTHSPLHF TRBV10-2 once TRBJ1-6 .
TGTGCCAGCAGCTTAGCAATAGCGGGAGGGTCCTACAATGAGCAGTTCTTC CASSLAIAGGSYNEQFF TRBV7-8 . TRBJ2-1 TRBD2
TGTGCCAGCAGTTACCCGGGTGTCACTGAAGCTTTCTTT CASSYPGVTEAFF TRBV6-5 . TRBJ1-1 .
TGTGCCAGCAGCTTAGAAGCGGGCCGGACTGAAAAACTGTTTTTT CASSLEAGRTEKLFF TRBV7-9 . TRBJ1-4 .
TGTGCCAGCAGCTTAGCGCTAACAGGGGCGAACACTGAAGCTTTCTTT CASSLALTGANTEAFF TRBV7-2 . TRBJ1-1 TRBD1
TGCGCCAGCAGCGACTCACTAGCGGGGGGAAGGGATACGCAGTATTTT CASSDSLAGGRDTQYF TRBV5-1 few TRBJ2-3 TRBD2
TGTGCCAGCAGCCGGGGCGAGGATACGCAGTATTTT CASSRGEDTQYF TRBV4-2 . TRBJ2-3 .
TGTGCCAGCAGCTTACGCGGAGGCTACACCTTC CASSLRGGYTF TRBV5-4 . TRBJ1-2 .
TGTGCCAGCTCACCGCGAAACCAGGGGGCAGGCACCGGGGAGCTGTTTTTT CASSPRNQGAGTGELFF TRBV18 once TRBJ2-2 TRBD1
TGTGCCAGCAGCCAAGTGGCAGGGGATCTAGGAGATACGCAGTATTTT CASSQVAGDLGDTQYF TRBV3-1/TRBV3-2 . TRBJ2-3 .
TGTGCCAGTAGTGTGACAGGCGGGAACACTGAAGCTTTCTTT CASSVTGGNTEAFF TRBV19 . TRBJ1-1 .
TGTGCCAGCAGCCACGACTCGGCAGGGTATGGAAACACCATATATTTT CASSHDSAGYGNTIYF TRBV7-9 once TRBJ1-3 .
TGCGCCAGCAGCTTGGCGACTAGCGGGAGTCTGTACGAGCAGTACTTC CASSLATSGSLYEQYF TRBV5-1 . TRBJ2-7 TRBD2
TGTGCCATCAGTGAAGTCGACGGGAATTCTCAGTACTTC CAISEVDGNSQYF TRBV10-3 . TRBJ2-5 .
TGTGCCAGCAGCCAACTTGGAAGGTCGGGACTAGCGGGATCCGGGGAGCTGTTTTTT CASSQLGRSGLAGSGELFF TRBV3-1/TRBV3-2 . TRBJ2-2 TRBD2
TGTGCCAGCAGTTTGCCCCCAGGACAGGGGGCGAATGGCTACACCTTC CASSLPPGQGANGYTF TRBV28 . TRBJ1-2 TRBD1
TGTGCCAGCAGCTTCAGTGGGGCCAACGTCCTGACTTTC CASSFSGANVLTF TRBV7-8 . TRBJ2-6 .